A selection of T cell receptor beta chains follows, all from one sample in a study of T cells in Graves' hyperthyroidism and ophthalmopathy. TCRdb reprocessed the multiplex PCR reads via MiXCR and lists one record per CDR3 protein. The top ten hold around a third of the sample, which has about 300,000 distinct CDR3 sequences, around a sixth seen once. The specimen sequenced was blood. These receptors were collected from a young man with Graves' hyperthyroidism. The CDR3 runs from the conserved cysteine through the conserved F or W. The size entry is marked missing in some rows and otherwise reads once, few, many or a size class.

j_gene | v_gene | abundance | CDR3aa
TRBJ2-2 | TRBV6-1 | NA | CASDPTSGRPHTGELFF
TRBJ2-2 | TRBV11-2 | many | CASSLELGGTGELFF
TRBJ2-1 | TRBV9 | NA | CASSPGRYGDEQFF
TRBJ1-5 | TRBV2 | many | CASSVGSLGLQPQHF
TRBJ2-5 | TRBV7-8 | many | CASSSEPDKGETQYF
TRBJ1-1 | TRBV30 | many | CAWSSPPTGVNTEAFF
TRBJ2-1 | TRBV11-2 | NA | CASSFGWGGRANEQFF
TRBJ2-7 | TRBV7-9 | many | CASSFNDEQYF
TRBJ2-3 | TRBV5-1 | NA | CASSLRSGSGTGGGTQYF
TRBJ2-5 | TRBV2 | NA | CASRTETQYF
TRBJ1-1 | TRBV12-3/TRBV12-4 | NA | CASSLIGEAFF
TRBJ1-4 | TRBV12-3/TRBV12-4 | NA | CASSLTGGSEKLFF
TRBJ2-3 | TRBV12-3/TRBV12-4 | many | CASSLRNSEDTQYF
TRBJ1-2 | TRBV27 | NA | CASSPHRGDGYTF
TRBJ1-4 | TRBV5-1 | few | CASSWGGRSNEKLFF
TRBJ2-5 | TRBV10-3 | many | CAINTDSRSQETQYF
TRBJ2-2 | TRBV6-1 | few | CASWDSVSPGELFF
TRBJ2-1 | TRBV7-9 | many | CASSQRGGAGYNEQFF